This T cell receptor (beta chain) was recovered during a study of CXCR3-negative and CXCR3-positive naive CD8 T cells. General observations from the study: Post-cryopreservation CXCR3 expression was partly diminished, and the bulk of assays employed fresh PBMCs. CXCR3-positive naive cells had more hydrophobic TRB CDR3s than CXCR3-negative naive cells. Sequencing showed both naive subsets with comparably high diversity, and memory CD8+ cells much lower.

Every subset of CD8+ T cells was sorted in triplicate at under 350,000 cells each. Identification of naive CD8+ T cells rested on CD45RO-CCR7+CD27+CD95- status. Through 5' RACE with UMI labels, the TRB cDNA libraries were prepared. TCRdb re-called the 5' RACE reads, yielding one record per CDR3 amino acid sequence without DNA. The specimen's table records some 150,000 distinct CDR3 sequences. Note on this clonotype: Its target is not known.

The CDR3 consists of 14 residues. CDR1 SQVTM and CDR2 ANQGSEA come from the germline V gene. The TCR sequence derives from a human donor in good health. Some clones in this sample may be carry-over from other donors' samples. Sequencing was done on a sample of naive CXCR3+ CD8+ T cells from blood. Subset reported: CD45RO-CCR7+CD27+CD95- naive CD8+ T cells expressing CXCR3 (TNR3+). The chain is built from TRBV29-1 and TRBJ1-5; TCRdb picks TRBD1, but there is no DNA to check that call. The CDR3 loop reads CSGPGGAGNQPQHF.